Listed here is a single T cell receptor beta chain. V lost 2 bases to trimming and J lost 2 bases; unmatched junction nucleotides: 12. This CDR3 spans 20 amino acids. Germline V lookup: CDR1 LGHDT, CDR2 YNNKEL (reference sequence). The data belong to a study of blood T cell repertoires in COVID-19. The overall study: Spain, Italy and the United States supplied samples that represented acute and convalescent COVID-19. Sample material is recorded as cDNA or gDNA derived from T cells, B-cell-depleted T cells, or PBMCs.

Measured with immunoSEQ multiplex PCR; TCRdb has only the in-frame clones, and not every one. The sample lists about 180,000 clones; over 60% were seen once. What was sequenced was peripheral blood. The chain uses TRBV3-1 (or the pseudogene TRBV3-2) and TRBJ2-3, with TRBD2 matching 14 bases. This clonotype originated in a woman aged 70-85 years with acute or convalescent COVID-19. The CDR3 sequence: CASSQLGGLAGGRVTDTQYF. Written as DNA, the CDR3 is TGTGCCAGCAGCCAATTAGGAGGACTAGCGGGAGGTAGGGTCACAGATACGCAGTATTTT.